The 21 T cell receptor beta chains given below trace back to one sample, sequenced in a study of blood T cell repertoires in COVID-19 (dated by TCRdb to about 2020). The library was obtained by the immunoSEQ multiplex PCR assay. TCRdb carries this immuneACCESS record with in-frame sequences only. Its versions omit some clonotypes, under half of them owing to an unresolved V gene in the studies checked, with the rest unexplained. Here the sample has over 250,000 clones; about 88% occur a single time. Over 4% of the sample lies in the top ten. The specimen sequenced was peripheral blood. The receptors originated from a man aged 60 to 75 who had recovered from COVID-19.

Details on this clone: This clone may be a read error of a much larger clone one base away. The chain combines TRBV6-5 with TRBJ1-6, with 10 bases identical to TRBD1. Germline-derived CDR1 and CDR2 are MNHEY and SVGAGI. This CDR3 is 13 amino acids long. J gave up 9 bases and V 6 bases, and 2 bases lay outside the gene matches. The CDR3 coding sequence is TGTGCCAGCAGAGGACAGGGGGGTTCACCCCTCCACTTT. It translates to CASRGQGGSPLHF.

The chain joins TRBV3-1 (or the pseudogene TRBV3-2) to TRBJ2-7; 9 nucleotides line up with TRBD2. The CDR3 totals 16 residues. The V gene's germline CDR1 is LGHDT and CDR2 YNNKEL (reference sequence). J was trimmed by 0 bases and V by 1 base; bases with no gene match: 4. The CDR3 DNA is TGTGCCAGCAGCCAAGGGCGCGGGGGGGCCTCCTACGAGCAGTACTTC. Translation: CASSQGRGGASYEQYF.

This clone was detected once. This rearrangement joins TRBV24-1 to TRBJ2-1, with 10 bases identical to TRBD2. The CDR3 runs 16 residues. V trimming: 3 bases; J trimming: 4 bases; junction bases outside the gene matches: 5. Germline V gene data show CDR1 as KGHDR and CDR2 as SFDVKD. This CDR3 reads CATSDAGTSAYNEQFF. The CDR3, as DNA: TGTGCCACCAGTGATGCCGGGACTAGCGCATACAATGAGCAGTTCTTC.

CDR3 residues: CAIKQGAWDTEAFF. CDR3 bases: TGTGCCATCAAACAGGGAGCATGGGACACTGAAGCTTTCTTT. The chain is built from TRBV10-3 and TRBJ1-1; possibly TRBD1 for D (6 bases). Germline values: CDR1 ENHRY, CDR2 SYGVKD. Trimming took 7 bases from V and 3 from J, leaving 15 bases between them. The CDR3 has 14 amino acids.

This chain connects TRBV3-1 (or the pseudogene TRBV3-2) to TRBJ2-3; D unclear. Trimming left V 4 bases short and J 1 base short, with 9 bases between. The CDR3 is 14 amino acids. The germline V gene has CDR1 LGHDT and CDR2 YNNKEL (reference sequence). For the CDR3, the DNA is TGTGCCAGCAGCCTGGGCTTGGGCACAGATACGCAGTATTTT. This gives the protein CASSLGLGTDTQYF.

The V gene is TRBV30, the J gene TRBJ1-1; 7 bases fit TRBD1. The junction had 10 bases not matched to a gene; V was cut back by 2 bases and J by 4 bases. The germline gives CDR1 GTSNPN, CDR2 SVGIG (reference sequence). The CDR3 covers 15 residues. The CDR3 sequence: CAWSNPPGGRTEAFF. DNA for the CDR3: TGTGCCTGGAGTAACCCGCCAGGGGGTCGCACTGAAGCTTTCTTT.

In its sample, this clone was seen a few times. The rearrangement joins TRBV7-6 to TRBJ2-1, with 7 bases identical to TRBD1. CDR1 and CDR2 (germline): SGHVS, FNYEAQ. The V segment lost 1 base and the J segment 4 bases; nucleotides outside the gene matches: 7. This CDR3 has 16 amino acids. CDR3 nucleotides: TGTGCCAGCAGCTTAGAAGGACAGGAGATTTACAATGAGCAGTTCTTC. Protein sequence: CASSLEGQEIYNEQFF.

The sample holds one count of this clone. This chain links TRBV19 with TRBJ1-5; possible D gene TRBD1, 6 bases. The germline V and J ends were trimmed by 0 bases and 0 bases, with 15 bases remaining between them. CDR3 size: 18 residues. From germline, CDR1 is LNHDA and CDR2 SQIVND (reference sequence). The CDR3 region has the DNA TGTGCCAGTAGTATAGATACAGGGATGGGGTTTAGCAATCAGCCCCAGCATTTT. The encoded protein is CASSIDTGMGFSNQPQHF.

This chain connects TRBV12-5 to TRBJ1-5; 7 bases fit TRBD1. V was clipped by 7 bases and J by 5 bases; unmatched bases: 8. Germline V CDR1 and CDR2: LGHNT, FRNRAP. The CDR3 is 14 residues long. CDR3 DNA sequence: TGTGCTAGTGCCAGAGGGACAGCGGATCAGCCCCAGCATTTT. This encodes CASARGTADQPQHF. The whole variable domain, filled in from reference TRBV12-5 and TRBJ1-5, reads DARVTQTPRHKVTEMGQEVTMRCQPILGHNTVFWYRQTMMQGLELLAYFRNRAPLDDSGMPKDRFSAEMPDATLATLKIQPSEPRDSAVYFCASARGTADQPQHFGDGTRLSIL.

The chain recombines TRBV6-2 or TRBV6-3 with TRBJ1-2, with 9 bases lining up with TRBD1. Germline-derived CDR1 and CDR2 are MNHEY and SVGEGT. This CDR3 region has 15 residues. The ends lost 5 bases at V and 0 bases at J; junction bases unmatched: 4. CDR3 nucleotide sequence: TGTGCCAGCAGTGATCGACAGGGGGCTAACTATGGCTACACCTTC. Translating gives CASSDRQGANYGYTF.

As regards this clone: This same CDR3 is encoded by further DNA sequences in the sample. The CDR3, as DNA: TGTGCCAGCAGCGTAGCACAGGGCGGCACTGAAGCTTTCTTT. Translation gives CASSVAQGGTEAFF. The chain recombines TRBV9 with TRBJ1-1; perhaps TRBD1 as D (6 bases). Germline V gives CDR1 SGDLS, CDR2 YYNGEE. The V and J ends lost 0 bases and 4 bases respectively, with 10 bases between them. This CDR3 spans 14 amino acids.

This chain connects TRBV29-1 to TRBJ2-5; 8 nucleotides align to TRBD2. J was trimmed by 2 bases and V by 7 bases; bases with no gene match: 9. The V gene's germline CDR1 is SQVTM and CDR2 ANQGSEA. CDR3 length equals 14 residues. The CDR3 protein is CSASGGLQQETQYF. As DNA, the CDR3 is TGCAGCGCCTCGGGGGGGCTCCAACAAGAGACCCAGTACTTC.

This chain joins TRBV7-8 and TRBJ1-2; D is undetermined. Germline CDR1 and CDR2: SGHVS and FQNEAQ. V lost 5 bases and J lost 6, with 28 bases in between. This CDR3 is built from 18 residues. CDR3 nucleotides: TGTGCCAGCAGCCCTACCCGCCTGGGAGGAGGCGACGTCCATGGCTACACCTTC. This codes for CASSPTRLGGGDVHGYTF.

The chain carries TRBV5-1 and TRBJ1-6; TRBD1 matches 12 bases. Germline V gene lookup returns CDR1 SGHRS and CDR2 YFSETQ. V lost 0 bases, J lost 9 bases, and 1 base stayed unmatched. The CDR3 consists of 15 residues. The CDR3 nucleotides are TGCGCCAGCAGCTTGGCGGGACAGGGGGCTTCACCCCTCCACTTT. Residues: CASSLAGQGASPLHF. Drawing the rest from reference TRBV5-1 and TRBJ1-6, the complete variable domain is KAGVTQTPRYLIKTRGQQVTLSCSPISGHRSVSWYQQTPGQGLQFLFEYFSETQRNKGNFPGRFSGRQFSNSRSEMNVSTLELGDSALYLCASSLAGQGASPLHFGNGTRLTVT.

V gene TRBV11-1 combines with J gene TRBJ2-3; 8 nucleotides line up with TRBD1. The CDR3 covers 16 residues. Germline-derived CDR1 and CDR2 are SGHAT and FQDESV (reference sequence). The trim removed 5 bases at V and 5 bases at J, leaving 12 bases unmatched. This CDR3 reads CASSLNDRGGGDTQYF. In DNA form, the CDR3 reads TGTGCCAGCAGCCTAAACGACAGGGGTGGAGGAGATACGCAGTATTTT.

The chain combines TRBV12-2 with TRBJ2-7; the D segment call TRBD2 is taken from the table without a DNA check. TRBV12-2 is an annotated pseudogene. CDR3 length: 15 residues. For the CDR3, the DNA is TGTGCAAGTCGCTTAGCGAAAGAGCCCCTCTACGAGCAGTACTTC. Its translation is CASRLAKEPLYEQYF.

The rearrangement uses TRBV11-2 and TRBJ1-4; TRBD1 agrees at 8 bases. The CDR3 sequence is 13 residues long. Trimming at V came to 5 bases and at J to 12 bases, leaving 8 bases not matched to a gene. CDR1 is SGHAT, CDR2 FQNNGV, per germline. The CDR3 is CASSTRQGMELFF. CDR3 nucleotides: TGTGCCAGCAGCACCCGACAGGGGATGGAACTGTTTTTT.

The chain has TRBV5-1 and TRBJ1-2; possibly TRBD1 for D (5 bases). The V and J ends lost 3 bases and 5 bases respectively, with 17 bases between them. Germline lookup yields CDR1 SGHRS and CDR2 YFSETQ. The CDR3 sequence is 15 residues long. The CDR3 DNA reads as TGCGCCAGCAGCTACGATCGGGTCAGGGATTATGGCTACACCTTC. This sequence encodes CASSYDRVRDYGYTF.

This clone was seen only a few times. This rearrangement joins TRBV4-2 to TRBJ2-3; D perhaps matches TRBD2 (7 bases). Germline V gene sequence: CDR1 LGHNA, CDR2 YNFKEQ. Trimming removed 1 base from V and 1 base from J, with 12 bases in between. This CDR3 is built from 16 residues. The CDR3 reads CASSQVGGRGTDTQYF. CDR3 nucleotide sequence: TGTGCCAGCAGCCAAGTCGGGGGGCGGGGCACAGATACGCAGTATTTT.

V is TRBV5-1 and J is TRBJ2-6, with D possibly matching TRBD1 (5 bases). The CDR3 sequence is 15 residues long. Germline assignment: CDR1 SGHRS and CDR2 YFSETQ. Trimming removed 0 bases from V and 3 bases from J, with 7 bases in between. The DNA of the CDR3 is TGCGCCAGCAGCTTGGTAGGGGATGGGGCCAACGTCCTGACTTTC. This codes for CASSLVGDGANVLTF.

The J gene is TRBJ2-3, the V gene TRBV7-2, with 16 bases matching TRBD2. This CDR3 is 19 amino acids long. V shed 5 bases, J shed 1 base, and the junction held 9 bases outside the gene matches. The germline V gene encodes CDR1 SGHTA and CDR2 FQGNSA. As DNA, the CDR3 is TGTGCCAGCAGCACGCCGGGACTAGCGGGGGGGGAGGGCACAGATACGCAGTATTTT. Protein sequence: CASSTPGLAGGEGTDTQYF.